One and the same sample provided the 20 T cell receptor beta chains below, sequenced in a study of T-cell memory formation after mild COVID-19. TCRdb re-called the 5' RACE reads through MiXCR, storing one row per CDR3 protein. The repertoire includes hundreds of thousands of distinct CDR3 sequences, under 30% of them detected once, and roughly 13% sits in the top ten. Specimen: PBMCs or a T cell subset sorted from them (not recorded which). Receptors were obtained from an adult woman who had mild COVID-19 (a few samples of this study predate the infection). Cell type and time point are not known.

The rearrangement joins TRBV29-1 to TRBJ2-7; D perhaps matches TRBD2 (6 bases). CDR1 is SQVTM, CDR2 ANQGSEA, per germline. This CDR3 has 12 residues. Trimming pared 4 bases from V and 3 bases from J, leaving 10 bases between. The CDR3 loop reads CSVAAGLYEQYF. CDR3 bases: TGCAGCGTTGCAGCGGGCCTCTACGAGCAGTACTTC.

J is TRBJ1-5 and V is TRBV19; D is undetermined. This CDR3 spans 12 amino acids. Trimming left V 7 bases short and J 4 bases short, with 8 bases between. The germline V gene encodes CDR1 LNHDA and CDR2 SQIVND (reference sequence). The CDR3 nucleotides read TGTGCCAGTATGTGGGCTAATCAGCCCCAGCATTTT. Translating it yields CASMWANQPQHF. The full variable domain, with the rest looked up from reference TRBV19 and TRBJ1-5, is DGGITQSPKYLFRKEGQNVTLSCEQNLNHDAMYWYRQDPGQGLRLIYYSQIVNDFQKGDIAEGYSVSREKKESFPLTVTSAQKNPTAFYLCASMWANQPQHFGDGTRLSIL.

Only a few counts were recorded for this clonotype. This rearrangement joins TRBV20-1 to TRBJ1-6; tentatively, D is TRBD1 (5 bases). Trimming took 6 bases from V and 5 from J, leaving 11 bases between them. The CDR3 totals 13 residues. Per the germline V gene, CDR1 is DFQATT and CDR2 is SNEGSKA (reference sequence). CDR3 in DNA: TGCAGTGCCGGGACCGTGGATAATTCACCCCTCCACTTT. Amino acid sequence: CSAGTVDNSPLHF.

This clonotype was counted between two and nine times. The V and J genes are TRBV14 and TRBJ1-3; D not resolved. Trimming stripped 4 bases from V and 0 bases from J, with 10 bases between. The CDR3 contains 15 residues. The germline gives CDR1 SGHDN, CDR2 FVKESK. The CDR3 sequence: CASSRQVSSGNTIYF. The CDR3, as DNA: TGTGCCAGCAGCCGCCAGGTGTCCTCTGGAAACACCATATATTTT.

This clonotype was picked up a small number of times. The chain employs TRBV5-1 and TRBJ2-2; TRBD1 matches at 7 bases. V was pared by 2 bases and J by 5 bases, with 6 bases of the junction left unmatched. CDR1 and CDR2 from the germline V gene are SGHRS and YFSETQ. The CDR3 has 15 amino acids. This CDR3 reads CASSFVDRLTGELFF. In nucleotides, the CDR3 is TGCGCCAGCAGCTTCGTGGACAGGTTGACCGGGGAGCTGTTTTTT.

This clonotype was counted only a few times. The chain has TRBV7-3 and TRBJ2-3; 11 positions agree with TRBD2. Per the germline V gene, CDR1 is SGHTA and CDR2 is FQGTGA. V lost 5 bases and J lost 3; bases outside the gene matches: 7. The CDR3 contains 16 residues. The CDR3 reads CASSPLAGGRTDTQYF. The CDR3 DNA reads TGTGCCAGCAGCCCCCTAGCGGGGGGAAGAACAGATACGCAGTATTTT.

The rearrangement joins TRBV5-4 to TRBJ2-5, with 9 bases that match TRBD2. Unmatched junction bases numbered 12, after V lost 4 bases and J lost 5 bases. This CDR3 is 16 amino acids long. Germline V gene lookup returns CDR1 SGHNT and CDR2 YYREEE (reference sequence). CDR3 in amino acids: CASSLGASGAAETQYF. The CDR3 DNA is TGTGCCAGCAGCCTGGGGGCTAGCGGGGCTGCTGAGACCCAGTACTTC.

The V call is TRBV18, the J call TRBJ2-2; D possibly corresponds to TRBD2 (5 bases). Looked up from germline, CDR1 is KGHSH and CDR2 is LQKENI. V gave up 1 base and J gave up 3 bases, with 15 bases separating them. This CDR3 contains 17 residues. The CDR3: CASSPRSGSGYTGELFF. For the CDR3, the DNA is TGTGCCAGCTCACCACGTTCGGGGTCAGGTTACACCGGGGAGCTGTTTTTT.

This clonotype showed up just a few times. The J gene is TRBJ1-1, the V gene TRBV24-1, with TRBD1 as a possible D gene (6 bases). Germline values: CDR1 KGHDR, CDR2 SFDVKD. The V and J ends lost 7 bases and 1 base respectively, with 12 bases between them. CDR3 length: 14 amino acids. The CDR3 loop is CATRGSGENTEAFF. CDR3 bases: TGTGCCACCAGAGGCTCAGGGGAGAACACTGAAGCTTTCTTT.

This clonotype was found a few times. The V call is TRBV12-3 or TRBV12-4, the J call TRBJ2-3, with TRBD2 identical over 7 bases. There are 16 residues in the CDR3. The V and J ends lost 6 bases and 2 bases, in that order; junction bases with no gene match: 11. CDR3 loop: CASRGGVAGNTDTQYF. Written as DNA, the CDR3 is TGTGCCAGCAGGGGGGGAGTAGCGGGTAACACAGATACGCAGTATTTT.

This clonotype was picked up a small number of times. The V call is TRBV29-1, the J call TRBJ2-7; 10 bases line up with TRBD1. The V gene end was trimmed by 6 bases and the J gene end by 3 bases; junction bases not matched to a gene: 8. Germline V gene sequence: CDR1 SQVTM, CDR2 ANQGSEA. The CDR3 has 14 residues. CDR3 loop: CSVSGTGEGYEQYF. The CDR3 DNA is TGCAGCGTGTCCGGGACAGGGGAGGGCTACGAGCAGTACTTC.

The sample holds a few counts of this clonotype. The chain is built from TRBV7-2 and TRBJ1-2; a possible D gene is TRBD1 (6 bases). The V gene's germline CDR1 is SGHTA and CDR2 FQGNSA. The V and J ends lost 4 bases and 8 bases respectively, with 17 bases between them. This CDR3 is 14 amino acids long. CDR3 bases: TGTGCCAGCAGCTATATGGACAGTATAGGGGGCTACACCTTC. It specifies CASSYMDSIGGYTF.

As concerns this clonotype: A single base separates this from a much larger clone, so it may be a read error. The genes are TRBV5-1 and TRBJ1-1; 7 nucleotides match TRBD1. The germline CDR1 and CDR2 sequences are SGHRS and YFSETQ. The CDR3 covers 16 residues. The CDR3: CSSSSRQGGIGTEAFF. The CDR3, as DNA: TGCTCCAGCAGCTCCCGACAGGGAGGTATCGGCACTGAAGCTTTCTTT.

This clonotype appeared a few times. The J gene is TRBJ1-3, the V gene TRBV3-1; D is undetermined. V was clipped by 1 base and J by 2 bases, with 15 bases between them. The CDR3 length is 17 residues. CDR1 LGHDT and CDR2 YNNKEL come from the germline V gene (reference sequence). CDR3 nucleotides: TGTGCCAGCAGCCAAGCTTTAAGAGGGATCGCTGGAAACACCATATATTTT. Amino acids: CASSQALRGIAGNTIYF.

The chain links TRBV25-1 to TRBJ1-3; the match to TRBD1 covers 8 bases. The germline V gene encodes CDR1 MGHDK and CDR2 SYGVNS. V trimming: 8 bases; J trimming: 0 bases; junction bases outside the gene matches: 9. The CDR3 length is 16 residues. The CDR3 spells CASGPGQAFSGNTIYF. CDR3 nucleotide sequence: TGTGCCAGCGGACCGGGACAGGCCTTCTCTGGAAACACCATATATTTT.

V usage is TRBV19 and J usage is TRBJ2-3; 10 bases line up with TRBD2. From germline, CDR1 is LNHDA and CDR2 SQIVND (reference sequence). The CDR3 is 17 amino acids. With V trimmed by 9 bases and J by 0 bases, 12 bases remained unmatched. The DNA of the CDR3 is TGTGCCAGCAACGCGCAACTTAGCGGGAGGAGCACAGATACGCAGTATTTT. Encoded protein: CASNAQLSGRSTDTQYF.

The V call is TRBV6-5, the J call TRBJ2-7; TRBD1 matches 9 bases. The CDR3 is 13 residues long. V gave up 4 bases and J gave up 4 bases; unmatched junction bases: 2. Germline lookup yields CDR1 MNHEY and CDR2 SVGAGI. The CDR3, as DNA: TGTGCCAGCAGTTGGGGACAGGGTTACGAGCAGTACTTC. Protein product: CASSWGQGYEQYF.

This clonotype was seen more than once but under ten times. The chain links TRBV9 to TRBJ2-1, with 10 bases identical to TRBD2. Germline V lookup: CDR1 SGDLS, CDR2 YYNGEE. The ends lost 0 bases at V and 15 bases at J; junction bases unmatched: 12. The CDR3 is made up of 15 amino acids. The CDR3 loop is CASSVESGRALTAFF. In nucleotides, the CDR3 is TGTGCCAGCAGCGTAGAAAGCGGGAGGGCCCTAACGGCGTTCTTC.

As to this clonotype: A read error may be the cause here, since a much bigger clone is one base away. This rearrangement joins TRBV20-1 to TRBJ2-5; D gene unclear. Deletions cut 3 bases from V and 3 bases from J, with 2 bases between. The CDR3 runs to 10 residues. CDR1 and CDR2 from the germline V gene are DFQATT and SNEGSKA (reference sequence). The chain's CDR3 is CSASEETQYF. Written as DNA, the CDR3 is TGCAGTGCTAGTGAAGAGACCCAGTACTTC.

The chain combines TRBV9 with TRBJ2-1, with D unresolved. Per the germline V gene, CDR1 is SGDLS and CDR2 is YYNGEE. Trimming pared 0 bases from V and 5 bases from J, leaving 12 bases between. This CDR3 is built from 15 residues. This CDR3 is CASSVVGWLDNEQFF. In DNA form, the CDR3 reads TGTGCCAGCAGCGTAGTGGGGTGGTTAGACAATGAGCAGTTCTTC.